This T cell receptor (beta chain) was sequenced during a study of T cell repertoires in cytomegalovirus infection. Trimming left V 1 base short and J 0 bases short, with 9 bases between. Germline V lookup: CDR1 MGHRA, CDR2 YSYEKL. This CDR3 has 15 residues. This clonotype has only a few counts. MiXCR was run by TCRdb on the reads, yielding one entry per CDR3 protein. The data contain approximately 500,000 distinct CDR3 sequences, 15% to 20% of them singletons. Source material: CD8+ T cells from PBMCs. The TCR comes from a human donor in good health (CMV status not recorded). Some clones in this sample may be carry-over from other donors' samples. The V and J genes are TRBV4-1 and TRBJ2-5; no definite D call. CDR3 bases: TGCGCCAGCAGCCAAGTGGCAGATGACCAAGAGACCCAGTACTTC. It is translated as CASSQVADDQETQYF.